Below are 10 T cell receptor beta chains sequenced from a single sample in a study of Tregs in tolerant kidney transplant recipients. Measured with immunoSEQ multiplex PCR; TCRdb has only the in-frame clones, and not every one. The table has about 110,000 clones, 90% seen once. Source: CD4+ T cells from blood, taken before the transplant. These receptor sequences come from a human donor who received a combined kidney and bone marrow transplant.

This clone was seen just once. The chain joins TRBV19 to TRBJ1-2; D not certain. The V end was cut by 5 bases, the J end by 6 bases, with 13 bases between. In germline, CDR1 is LNHDA, CDR2 SQIVND (reference sequence). The CDR3 totals 13 residues. Here the CDR3 reads CASSPAGLHGYTF. In nucleotides, the CDR3 is TGTGCCAGTAGTCCCGCAGGCCTCCATGGCTACACCTTC.

V gene TRBV25-1 combines with J gene TRBJ2-1; 9 bases align to TRBD2. V shed 5 bases, J shed 5 bases, and the junction held 7 bases outside the gene matches. CDR1 and CDR2 (germline): MGHDK, SYGVNS. This CDR3 is built from 15 residues. The CDR3 DNA reads as TGTGCCAGCAGTCCGCGGACTAGCGTGAACAATGAGCAGTTCTTC. It translates to CASSPRTSVNNEQFF.

The V call is TRBV15, the J call TRBJ1-1, with D possibly being TRBD1 (6 bases). This CDR3 is built from 13 residues. CDR1 and CDR2 (germline): LNHNV, YYDKDF (reference sequence). Trimming stripped 1 base from V and 5 bases from J, with 8 bases between. CDR3 protein: CATSRGGLTEAFF. The CDR3 DNA sequence: TGTGCCACCAGCAGAGGGGGGCTAACTGAAGCTTTCTTT. Complete variable domain (other parts from reference TRBV15 and TRBJ1-1): DAMVIQNPRYQVTQFGKPVTLSCSQTLNHNVMYWYQQKSSQAPKLLFHYYDKDFNNEADTPDNFQSRRPNTSFCFLDIRSPGLGDTAMYLCATSRGGLTEAFFGQGTRLTVV.

The chain carries TRBV11-3 and TRBJ1-6; no definite D call. The V gene's germline CDR1 is SGHNT and CDR2 YENEEA. The length of the CDR3 is 13 residues. The V end was cut by 3 bases, the J end by 8 bases, with 8 bases between. CDR3 residues: CASSLFRDSPLHF. The CDR3 DNA reads as TGTGCCAGCAGCTTGTTCCGGGATTCACCCCTCCACTTT.

The rearrangement uses TRBV6-5 and TRBJ1-2; D is unresolved. The CDR3 runs to 13 residues. CDR1 and CDR2 from the germline V gene are MNHEY and SVGAGI. V lost 2 bases and J lost 3, with 7 bases in between. The CDR3 sequence: CASSYGTDYGYTF. In nucleotides, the CDR3 is TGTGCCAGCAGTTACGGCACAGACTATGGCTACACCTTC.

This chain uses TRBV6-5 with TRBJ2-7, with D possibly being TRBD1 (6 bases). From germline, CDR1 is MNHEY and CDR2 SVGAGI. With 6 bases removed from V and 4 bases from J, the gap between germline ends came to 16 bases. The CDR3 length is 14 residues. CDR3 sequence (DNA): TGTGCCAGCAGCAAGGCAGGGGACGTGTACGAGCAGTACTTC. It specifies CASSKAGDVYEQYF.

The V and J genes are TRBV5-4 and TRBJ2-5; 7 bases map to TRBD1. The germline V gene has CDR1 SGHNT and CDR2 YYREEE (reference sequence). Unmatched junction bases numbered 5, after V lost 4 bases and J lost 2 bases. This CDR3 has 14 amino acids. In nucleotides, the CDR3 is TGTGCCAGCAGCGCGCCGGGACAGCAAGAGACCCAGTACTTC. It codes for CASSAPGQQETQYF. Filled out from reference TRBV5-4 and TRBJ2-5, the complete variable domain reads ETGVTQSPTHLIKTRGQQVTLRCSSQSGHNTVSWYQQALGQGPQFIFQYYREEENGRGNFPPRFSGLQFPNYSSELNVNALELDDSALYLCASSAPGQQETQYFGPGTRLLVL.

This rearrangement joins TRBV7-2 to TRBJ1-1; 11 nucleotides line up with TRBD1. J was trimmed by 7 bases and V by 0 bases; bases with no gene match: 10. This CDR3 has 17 residues. Germline V CDR1 and CDR2: SGHTA, FQGNSA. CDR3 amino acids: CASSLAYGTGGYYEAFF. The CDR3, as DNA: TGTGCCAGCAGCTTAGCGTATGGGACAGGGGGTTATTATGAAGCTTTCTTT.

The chain couples TRBV9 to TRBJ1-3; D not resolved. Germline CDR1 and CDR2: SGDLS and YYNGEE. This CDR3 comprises 15 residues. Trimming cost V 0 bases and J 4 bases, with 11 bases left between them. Here the CDR3 DNA reads TGTGCCAGCAGCGTAGCTCGCGGTTCGGGAAACACCATATATTTT. It encodes CASSVARGSGNTIYF.

This chain links TRBV28 with TRBJ1-1; 7 positions agree with TRBD1. V lost 6 bases to trimming and J lost 3 bases; unmatched junction nucleotides: 7. The CDR3 extends over 14 amino acids. Germline CDR1 MDHEN, CDR2 SYDVKM. The CDR3 reads CASSLGQGDTEAFF. CDR3 bases: TGTGCCAGCAGCCTGGGTCAGGGGGACACTGAAGCTTTCTTT.